The 26 T cell receptor beta chains in this list originate from one sample, sequenced in a study of blood T cell repertoires in COVID-19. Profiled with immunoSEQ multiplex PCR; TCRdb holds only in-frame clones, not every one. The data hold roughly 55,000 clones, with around 87% observed a single time. The sample consisted of peripheral blood. Receptors were obtained from a man between 60 and 75 years old with active or convalescent COVID-19.

This clone came up once. The chain carries TRBV6-5 and TRBJ2-2, with D uncertain. Trimming took 6 bases from V and 1 from J, leaving 9 bases between them. CDR3 length: 14 amino acids. Looked up from germline, CDR1 is MNHEY and CDR2 is SVGAGI. CDR3 sequence reads: CASRGQENTGELFF. The CDR3 DNA follows: TGTGCCAGCAGGGGCCAGGAGAACACCGGGGAGCTGTTTTTT.

In DNA form, the CDR3 reads TGCGCCAGCAGCAAAGTACTTGGTGGCTATGGCTACACCTTC. It yields the protein CASSKVLGGYGYTF. The gene calls are TRBV5-1 and TRBJ1-2, with D uncertain. CDR1 and CDR2 from the germline V gene are SGHRS and YFSETQ. This CDR3 is built from 14 residues. V lost 4 bases and J 4 bases, leaving 14 bases between the germline ends. The full variable domain, rest sourced from reference TRBV5-1 and TRBJ1-2, is KAGVTQTPRYLIKTRGQQVTLSCSPISGHRSVSWYQQTPGQGLQFLFEYFSETQRNKGNFPGRFSGRQFSNSRSEMNVSTLELGDSALYLCASSKVLGGYGYTFGSGTRLTVV.

V usage is TRBV2 and J usage is TRBJ1-1; 10 nucleotides align to TRBD1. The CDR3 spans 17 residues. V lost 6 bases to trimming and J lost 4 bases; unmatched junction nucleotides: 14. The V gene's germline CDR1 is SNHLY and CDR2 FYNNEI. CDR3 coding DNA: TGTGCCAGCAGCGACTTGACAGGGGGCATCCGGACCACTGAAGCTTTCTTT. Protein product: CASSDLTGGIRTTEAFF.

This chain connects TRBV11-2 to TRBJ2-4; 7 bases line up with TRBD1. V dropped 1 base and J dropped 10; count of bases not matched to a gene: 10. The CDR3 is made up of 15 amino acids. Germline V gene lookup returns CDR1 SGHAT and CDR2 FQNNGV. CDR3 sequence: CASSLVDRVGDIQYF. The CDR3 nucleotides are TGTGCCAGCAGCTTAGTAGACAGGGTCGGGGATATTCAGTACTTC.

V usage is TRBV7-2 and J usage is TRBJ2-7, with a possible D match to TRBD2 (6 bases). Trimming cost V 7 bases and J 2 bases, with 15 bases left between them. The CDR3 covers 14 residues. Germline-derived CDR1 and CDR2 are SGHTA and FQGNSA. CDR3 coding DNA: TGTGCCAGCACTCCCATGGAGGGGCCCTACGAGCAGTACTTC. Translated: CASTPMEGPYEQYF.

This sequence joins TRBV5-1 and TRBJ2-4; D uncertain. CDR3 length equals 13 residues. Between the trimmed V and J ends, which lost 7 bases and 1 base, there was a span of 9 bases. The germline gives CDR1 SGHRS, CDR2 YFSETQ. The CDR3 nucleotides read TGCGCCAGCGGGCTGTTGGCCAAAAACATTCAGTACTTC. Protein: CASGLLAKNIQYF.

The J gene is TRBJ1-5, the V gene TRBV6-1; D is possibly TRBD1 (5 bases). Trimming pared 1 base from V and 4 bases from J, leaving 8 bases between. Germline V gene data show CDR1 as MNHNS and CDR2 as SASEGT. CDR3 length: 14 amino acids. CDR3 sequence (DNA): TGTGCCAGCAGTGAAGGGACACTGAATCAGCCCCAGCATTTT. This encodes CASSEGTLNQPQHF.

The V and J genes are TRBV24-1 and TRBJ2-2, with a possible D match to TRBD1 (5 bases). Germline V gives CDR1 KGHDR, CDR2 SFDVKD. There are 12 residues in the CDR3. Trimming cost V 7 bases and J 6 bases, with 8 bases left between them. In DNA, the CDR3 is TGTGCCACCAGCCTGGGGCCCGGGGAGCTGTTTTTT. This gives the protein CATSLGPGELFF.

The gene calls are TRBV5-4 and TRBJ2-7; 7 bases match TRBD1. The CDR3 covers 15 residues. V was pared by 0 bases and J by 0 bases, with 3 bases of the junction left unmatched. Germline-derived CDR1 and CDR2 are SGHNT and YYREEE (reference sequence). For the CDR3, the DNA is TGTGCCAGCAGCTTGGAGGCAGGGGGCTCCTACGAGCAGTACTTC. Translated: CASSLEAGGSYEQYF.

The V and J genes are TRBV7-2 and TRBJ2-4; 12 bases match TRBD2. The CDR3 consists of 19 residues. Per germline, CDR1 SGHTA and CDR2 FQGNSA. The J segment lost 0 bases and the V segment lost 1 base, leaving 7 bases of the junction unmatched. CDR3 sequence (DNA): TGTGCCAGCAGCTTAGGGTCTAGCGGGGGGGGACTAGCCAAAAACATTCAGTACTTC. Translation gives CASSLGSSGGGLAKNIQYF.

The gene calls are TRBV18 and TRBJ2-6, with D possibly matching TRBD1 (5 bases). V was shortened by 1 base and J by 2 bases, with 12 bases between the two germline ends. The CDR3 sequence is 17 residues long. Germline loops: CDR1 KGHSH, CDR2 LQKENI. In DNA, the CDR3 is TGTGCCAGCTCACCACAGGGGCCCCTAACTGGGGCCAACGTCCTGACTTTC. Translating it yields CASSPQGPLTGANVLTF.

The chain combines TRBV9 with TRBJ1-1, with 7 nucleotides matching TRBD1. V trimming: 0 bases; J trimming: 5 bases; junction bases outside the gene matches: 10. Germline loops: CDR1 SGDLS, CDR2 YYNGEE. The length of the CDR3 is 16 residues. CDR3 nucleotide sequence: TGTGCCAGCAGCGTAGCCACAGGGGCCACTAGGACTGAAGCTTTCTTT. Its translation: CASSVATGATRTEAFF.

This chain uses TRBV28 with TRBJ1-3; 9 bases line up with TRBD1. J lost 10 bases, V lost 1 base, and 8 bases had no gene match. This CDR3 region has 15 residues. Germline CDR1 and CDR2: MDHEN and SYDVKM. CDR3 amino acids: CASSLYGTGPKTIYF. The DNA for the CDR3 is TGTGCCAGCAGTTTATATGGGACAGGGCCAAAGACCATATATTTT.

This sequence joins TRBV27 and TRBJ2-5; 9 bases line up with TRBD2. Per the germline V gene, CDR1 is MNHEY and CDR2 is SMNVEV (reference sequence). J was trimmed by 5 bases and V by 6 bases; bases with no gene match: 19. The CDR3 has 18 amino acids. The CDR3 nucleotides read TGTGCCAGCAGACCAACACCAAACAGATTAGCGGGGGAGGAGACCCAGTACTTC. Encoded protein: CASRPTPNRLAGEETQYF.

The V and J genes are TRBV7-8 and TRBJ1-1, with TRBD1 as a possible D gene (6 bases). The germline V and J ends were trimmed by 5 bases and 1 base, with 8 bases remaining between them. The CDR3 extends over 13 amino acids. The germline gives CDR1 SGHVS, CDR2 FQNEAQ. The CDR3 loop is CASSATGNTEAFF. The DNA of the CDR3 is TGTGCCAGCAGCGCGACAGGGAACACTGAAGCTTTCTTT. Combining the CDR3 with reference TRBV7-8 and TRBJ1-1 gives the whole variable domain GAGVSQSPRYKVAKRGQDVALRCDPISGHVSLFWYQQALGQGPEFLTYFQNEAQLDKSGLPSDRFFAERPEGSVSTLKIQRTQQEDSAVYLCASSATGNTEAFFGQGTRLTVV.

This clone came up once. The chain is built from TRBV15 and TRBJ1-2; 10 nucleotides match TRBD1. The ends lost 6 bases at V and 6 bases at J; junction bases unmatched: 7. The length of the CDR3 is 14 residues. Looked up from germline, CDR1 is LNHNV and CDR2 is YYDKDF (reference sequence). CDR3 region: CATRGGDRGDGYTF. Written as DNA, the CDR3 is TGTGCCACCAGAGGGGGGGACAGGGGCGATGGCTACACCTTC. Variable domain in full (rest from reference TRBV15 and TRBJ1-2): DAMVIQNPRYQVTQFGKPVTLSCSQTLNHNVMYWYQQKSSQAPKLLFHYYDKDFNNEADTPDNFQSRRPNTSFCFLDIRSPGLGDTAMYLCATRGGDRGDGYTFGSGTRLTVV.

This clone was counted between two and nine times. The chain employs TRBV18 and TRBJ2-7; weak D call: TRBD1 (6 bases). CDR1 KGHSH and CDR2 LQKENI come from the germline V gene. CDR3 size: 17 residues. Trimming removed 2 bases at V and 2 bases at J, with 19 bases between. The CDR3 protein is CASSPSFYRDVPYEQYF. CDR3 coding DNA: TGTGCCAGCTCACCATCGTTTTACAGGGACGTACCCTACGAGCAGTACTTC.

The J gene is TRBJ1-6, the V gene TRBV6-5; D unclear. Per germline, CDR1 MNHEY and CDR2 SVGAGI. There are 15 residues in the CDR3. Deletions cut 2 bases from V and 2 bases from J, with 7 bases between. CDR3 protein: CASSYQRAYNSPLHF. CDR3 bases: TGTGCCAGCAGTTACCAACGGGCCTATAATTCACCCCTCCACTTT.

This chain uses TRBV5-6 with TRBJ1-2, with 12 bases aligning to TRBD1. The CDR3 length is 14 residues. Germline V CDR1 and CDR2: SGHDT, YYEEEE. V trimming: 4 bases; J trimming: 8 bases; junction bases outside the gene matches: 6. The CDR3: CASSRDRGLLGYTF. CDR3 coding DNA: TGTGCCAGCAGCCGGGACAGGGGGCTTTTGGGCTACACCTTC.

This chain links TRBV6-5 with TRBJ1-2; possibly TRBD1 for D (6 bases). This CDR3 is built from 16 residues. The germline V gene encodes CDR1 MNHEY and CDR2 SVGAGI. Trimming stripped 4 bases from V and 4 bases from J, with 19 bases between. CDR3 in amino acids: CASSSAEQGMTYGYTF. The DNA for the CDR3 is TGTGCCAGCAGTTCCGCCGAACAGGGTATGACCTATGGCTACACCTTC.

J is TRBJ2-2 and V is TRBV7-2; possible D gene TRBD1, 6 bases. Germline CDR1 is SGHTA and CDR2 is FQGNSA. CDR3 size: 16 residues. With 6 bases removed from V and 0 bases from J, the gap between germline ends came to 14 bases. The CDR3 loop is CASSRDRQANTGELFF. The CDR3 coding sequence is TGTGCCAGCAGTCGTGACAGGCAAGCGAACACCGGGGAGCTGTTTTTT.

The CDR3 sequence is CASSLAFYNEQFF. CDR3 nucleotide sequence: TGTGCCAGCAGCCTAGCATTCTACAATGAGCAGTTCTTC. J is TRBJ2-1 and V is TRBV6-2 or TRBV6-3, with D maybe TRBD2 (5 bases). The V and J ends lost 6 bases and 3 bases respectively, with 9 bases between them. The CDR3 sequence is 13 residues long. Germline loops: CDR1 MNHEY, CDR2 SVGEGT.

The chain uses TRBV15 and TRBJ1-2; D possibly corresponds to TRBD1 (5 bases). Germline assignment: CDR1 LNHNV and CDR2 YYDKDF (reference sequence). Trimming shortened V by 4 bases and J by 4 bases, and 13 bases separated the two germline ends. The CDR3 runs 14 residues. CDR3 nucleotide sequence: TGTGCCACCAGCATAGGACGGCAGGGCTATGGCTACACCTTC. Amino acid sequence: CATSIGRQGYGYTF. Together with reference TRBV15 and TRBJ1-2, the CDR3 gives the full variable domain: DAMVIQNPRYQVTQFGKPVTLSCSQTLNHNVMYWYQQKSSQAPKLLFHYYDKDFNNEADTPDNFQSRRPNTSFCFLDIRSPGLGDTAMYLCATSIGRQGYGYTFGSGTRLTVV.

In this sample, this clone turned up a few times. This chain uses TRBV7-9 with TRBJ1-1, with 8 bases identical to TRBD1. Germline values: CDR1 SEHNR, CDR2 FQNEAQ (reference sequence). CDR3 size: 14 residues. Trimming cost V 1 base and J 7 bases; bases outside gene matches: 5. CDR3 protein: CASSLGQGRDEAFF. The CDR3 nucleotides are TGTGCCAGCAGCTTAGGACAGGGGAGAGATGAAGCTTTCTTT.

The rearrangement joins TRBV7-9 to TRBJ1-4; a weak D match, TRBD1 (6 bases). Trimming shortened V by 2 bases and J by 8 bases, and 12 bases separated the two germline ends. CDR1 SEHNR and CDR2 FQNEAQ come from the germline V gene (reference sequence). The CDR3 runs to 14 residues. DNA for the CDR3: TGTGCCAGCAGCTTACCAGGGGATGTAGAAAAACTGTTTTTT. Translating gives CASSLPGDVEKLFF. Using reference TRBV7-9 and TRBJ1-4 for the parts outside the CDR3, the full variable domain is DTGVSQNPRHKITKRGQNVTFRCDPISEHNRLYWYRQTLGQGPEFLTYFQNEAQLEKSRLLSDRFSAERPKGSFSTLEIQRTEQGDSAMYLCASSLPGDVEKLFFGSGTQLSVL.

The chain links TRBV28 to TRBJ2-3, with a possible D match to TRBD2 (5 bases). Deletions cut 6 bases from V and 5 bases from J, with 6 bases between. The CDR3 is made up of 11 amino acids. CDR1 and CDR2 from the germline V gene are MDHEN and SYDVKM. The CDR3 bases are TGTGCCAGCAGCCGGGAAGATACGCAGTATTTT. Its translation: CASSREDTQYF. The full variable domain, rest sourced from reference TRBV28 and TRBJ2-3, is DVKVTQSSRYLVKRTGEKVFLECVQDMDHENMFWYRQDPGLGLRLIYFSYDVKMKEKGDIPEGYSVSREKKERFSLILESASTNQTSMYLCASSREDTQYFGPGTRLTVL.